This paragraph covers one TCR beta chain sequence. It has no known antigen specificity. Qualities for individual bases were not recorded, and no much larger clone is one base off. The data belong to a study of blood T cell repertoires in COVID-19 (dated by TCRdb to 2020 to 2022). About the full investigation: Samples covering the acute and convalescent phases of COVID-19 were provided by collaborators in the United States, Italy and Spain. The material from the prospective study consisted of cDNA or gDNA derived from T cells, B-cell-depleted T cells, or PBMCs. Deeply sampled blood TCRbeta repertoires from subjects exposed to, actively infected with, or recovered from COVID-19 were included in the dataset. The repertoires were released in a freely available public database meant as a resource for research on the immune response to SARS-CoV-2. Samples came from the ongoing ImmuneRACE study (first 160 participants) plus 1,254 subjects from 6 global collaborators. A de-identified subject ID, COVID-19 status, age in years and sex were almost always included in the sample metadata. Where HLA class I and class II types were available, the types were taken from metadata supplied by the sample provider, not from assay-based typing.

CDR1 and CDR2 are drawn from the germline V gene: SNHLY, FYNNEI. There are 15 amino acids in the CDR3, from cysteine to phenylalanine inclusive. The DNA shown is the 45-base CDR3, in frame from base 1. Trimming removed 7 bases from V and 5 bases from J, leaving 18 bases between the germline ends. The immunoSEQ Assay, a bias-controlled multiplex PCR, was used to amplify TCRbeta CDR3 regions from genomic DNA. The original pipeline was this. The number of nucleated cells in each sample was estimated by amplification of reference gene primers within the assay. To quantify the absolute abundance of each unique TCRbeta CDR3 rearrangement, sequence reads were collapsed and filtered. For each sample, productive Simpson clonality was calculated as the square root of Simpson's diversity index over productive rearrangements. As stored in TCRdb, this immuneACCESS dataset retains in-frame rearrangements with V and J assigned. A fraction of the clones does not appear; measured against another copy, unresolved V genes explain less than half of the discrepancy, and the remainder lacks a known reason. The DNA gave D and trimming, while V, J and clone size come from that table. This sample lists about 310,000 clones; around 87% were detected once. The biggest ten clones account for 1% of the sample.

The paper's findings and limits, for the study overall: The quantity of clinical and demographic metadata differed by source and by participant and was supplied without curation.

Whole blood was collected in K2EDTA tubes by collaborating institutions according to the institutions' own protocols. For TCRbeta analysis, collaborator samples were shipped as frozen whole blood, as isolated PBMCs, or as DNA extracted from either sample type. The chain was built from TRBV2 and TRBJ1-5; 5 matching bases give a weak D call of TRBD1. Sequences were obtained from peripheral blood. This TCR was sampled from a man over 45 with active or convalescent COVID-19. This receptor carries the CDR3 CASTSTAGWDQPQHF. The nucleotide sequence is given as TGTGCCAGCACTTCGACGGCAGGGTGGGATCAGCCCCAGCATTTT.